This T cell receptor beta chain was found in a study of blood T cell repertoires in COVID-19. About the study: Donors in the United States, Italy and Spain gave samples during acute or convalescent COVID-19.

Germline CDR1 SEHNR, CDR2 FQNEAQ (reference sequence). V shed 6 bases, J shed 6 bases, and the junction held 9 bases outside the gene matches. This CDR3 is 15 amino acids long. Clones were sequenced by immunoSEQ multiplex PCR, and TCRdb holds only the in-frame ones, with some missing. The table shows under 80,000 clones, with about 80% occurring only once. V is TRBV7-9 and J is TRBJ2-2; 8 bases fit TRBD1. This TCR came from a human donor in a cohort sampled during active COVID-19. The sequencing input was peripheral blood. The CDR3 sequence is CASSLGQGEAGELFF. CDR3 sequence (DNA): TGTGCCAGCAGTCTCGGACAGGGAGAGGCCGGGGAGCTGTTTTTT.